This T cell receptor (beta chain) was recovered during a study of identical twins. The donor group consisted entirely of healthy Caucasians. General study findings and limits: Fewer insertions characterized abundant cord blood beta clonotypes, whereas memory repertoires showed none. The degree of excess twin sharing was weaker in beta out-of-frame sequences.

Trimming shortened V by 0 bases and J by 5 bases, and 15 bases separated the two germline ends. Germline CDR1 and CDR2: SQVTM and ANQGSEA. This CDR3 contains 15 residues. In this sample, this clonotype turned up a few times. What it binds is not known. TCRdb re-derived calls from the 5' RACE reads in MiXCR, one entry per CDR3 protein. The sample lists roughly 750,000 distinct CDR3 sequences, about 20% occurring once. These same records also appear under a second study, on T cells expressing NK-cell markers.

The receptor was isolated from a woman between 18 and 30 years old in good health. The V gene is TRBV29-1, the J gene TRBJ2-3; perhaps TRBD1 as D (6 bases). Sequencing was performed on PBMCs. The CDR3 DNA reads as TGCAGCGTTGAAGATCGGTACAGGGCGATAGATACGCAGTATTTT. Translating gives CSVEDRYRAIDTQYF.